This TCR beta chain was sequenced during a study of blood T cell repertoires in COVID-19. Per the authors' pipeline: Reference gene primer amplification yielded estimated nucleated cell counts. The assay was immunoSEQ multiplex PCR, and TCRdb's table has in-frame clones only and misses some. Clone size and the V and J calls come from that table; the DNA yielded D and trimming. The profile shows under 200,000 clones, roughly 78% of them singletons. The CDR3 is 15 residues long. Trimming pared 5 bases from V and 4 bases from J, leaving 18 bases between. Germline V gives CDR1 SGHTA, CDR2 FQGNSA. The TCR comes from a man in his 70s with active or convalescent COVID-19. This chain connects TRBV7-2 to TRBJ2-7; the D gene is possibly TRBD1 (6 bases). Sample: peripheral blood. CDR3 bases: TGTGCCAGCAGCGCCCGGCCAGGGGCGAATTACGAGCAGTACTTC. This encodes CASSARPGANYEQYF.